The rows below give T cell receptor beta chains drawn from one sample of a study of T cells in Graves' hyperthyroidism and ophthalmopathy. TCRdb redid the calling of the multiplex PCR reads with MiXCR, one entry per CDR3 protein. The sample shows some 210,000 distinct CDR3 sequences, 17% of them seen only once. Input material: blood. All receptors derive from a man aged 50 to 60 with Graves' hyperthyroidism. The CDR3 runs from the conserved cysteine through the conserved F or W. The D gene is left open where the match is weak. Clone size is given for some rows only: seen once, a few or many times, or a class if the clone is expanded.

15 | TRBJ2-5 | NA | TRBV11-2 | many | CASSLVGSGPETQYF | TGTGCCAGCAGCTTAGTAGGGTCAGGTCCAGAGACCCAGTACTTC
19 | TRBJ1-4 | TRBD1 | TRBV28 | many | CASSLWEGAGPVINEKLFF | TGTGCCAGCAGTTTATGGGAGGGGGCGGGCCCCGTGATTAATGAAAAACTGTTTTTT
14 | TRBJ2-1 | TRBD1 | TRBV19 | NA | CATKGQGSYNEQFF | TGTGCCACTAAGGGACAGGGGTCCTACAATGAGCAGTTCTTC
16 | TRBJ2-2 | NA | TRBV18 | NA | CASSPSPGQNTGELFF | TGTGCCAGCTCACCATCACCGGGACAGAACACCGGGGAGCTGTTTTTT
15 | TRBJ2-7 | TRBD2 | TRBV6-1 | NA | CASSSRTSGNYEQYF | TGTGCCAGCAGTTCGCGGACTAGCGGGAACTACGAGCAGTACTTC
15 | TRBJ1-1 | NA | TRBV13 | few | CASSLEGGAGTEAFF | TGTGCCAGCAGCTTAGAAGGAGGGGCGGGCACTGAAGCTTTCTTT
14 | TRBJ2-5 | NA | TRBV6-2/TRBV6-3 | few | CASSYIGGQETQYF | TGTGCCAGCAGTTACATCGGGGGACAAGAGACCCAGTACTTC
14 | TRBJ1-1 | NA | TRBV20-1 | many | CSAWTVGQNTEAFF | TGCAGTGCTTGGACAGTCGGTCAGAACACTGAAGCTTTCTTT
14 | TRBJ1-2 | TRBD1 | TRBV7-8 | NA | CASSPRQGAIGYTF | TGTGCCAGCAGCCCCCGCCAGGGGGCGATAGGCTACACCTTC
15 | TRBJ1-4 | TRBD1 | TRBV10-3 | few | CAISEGTGSSEKLFF | TGTGCCATCAGTGAGGGGACAGGGTCAAGCGAAAAACTGTTTTTT
15 | TRBJ2-5 | TRBD2 | TRBV4-1 | few | CASSLLGGRMETQYF | TGCGCCAGCAGCCTACTTGGCGGGAGGATGGAGACCCAGTACTTC
12 | TRBJ2-5 | NA | TRBV7-9 | many | CASSGEWETQYF | TGTGCCAGCAGCGGGGAATGGGAGACCCAGTACTTC
15 | TRBJ2-1 | NA | TRBV20-1 | many | CSARVLGGVINEQFF | TGCAGTGCTAGAGTCTTGGGGGGAGTAATCAATGAGCAGTTCTTC
19 | TRBJ1-4 | TRBD1 | TRBV5-6 | once | CASSSDHPGQGIGNEKLFF | TGTGCCAGCAGCTCTGACCATCCGGGACAGGGTATCGGTAATGAAAAACTGTTTTTT
16 | TRBJ2-5 | NA | TRBV18 | few | CASSLKTTGYQETQYF | TGTGCCAGCTCACTCAAGACCACAGGTTACCAAGAGACCCAGTACTTC
15 | TRBJ2-7 | TRBD2 | TRBV6-2/TRBV6-3 | many | CASSYGLAGEGEQYF | TGTGCCAGCAGTTATGGACTAGCGGGAGAAGGAGAGCAGTACTTC
13 | TRBJ2-1 | TRBD2 | TRBV7-9 | NA | CASSLASGSEQFF | TGTGCCAGCAGCCTCGCTAGCGGCTCAGAGCAGTTCTTC
16 | TRBJ1-1 | TRBD1 | TRBV19 | NA | CASSQGQGRSGTEAFF | TGTGCCAGTAGTCAGGGACAGGGGCGGTCGGGCACTGAAGCTTTCTTT
15 | TRBJ1-1 | NA | TRBV30 | many | CAWIPRRQTNTEAFF | TGTGCCTGGATTCCGCGGAGACAAACGAACACTGAAGCTTTCTTT
17 | TRBJ2-1 | NA | TRBV5-8 | NA | CASSFPSVFSTYNEQFF | TGTGCCAGCAGCTTCCCCTCAGTTTTTTCTACCTACAATGAGCAGTTCTTC
13 | TRBJ2-7 | NA | TRBV5-1 | many | CASRKVEAYEQYF | TGCGCCAGCAGGAAGGTAGAAGCCTACGAGCAGTACTTC
16 | TRBJ1-6 | TRBD1 | TRBV5-1 | few | CASSAGQRDYNSPLHF | TGCGCCAGCAGCGCGGGACAGCGGGATTATAATTCACCCCTCCACTTT
16 | TRBJ2-3 | TRBD2 | TRBV5-1 | many | CASSLPGLGSTDTQYF | TGCGCCAGCAGCTTGCCGGGACTAGGTAGCACAGATACGCAGTATTTT
19 | TRBJ1-5 | TRBD1 | TRBV10-2 | few | CASSAGPGQESNSNQPQHF | TGCGCCAGCAGTGCAGGCCCGGGACAGGAAAGTAATAGCAATCAGCCCCAGCATTTT
15 | TRBJ2-1 | NA | TRBV28 | many | CASSEISGTYNEQFF | TGTGCCAGCAGTGAAATCAGCGGAACCTACAATGAGCAGTTCTTC
14 | TRBJ2-3 | TRBD2 | TRBV20-1 | many | CSARLAGVVDTQYF | TGCAGTGCTAGACTAGCGGGAGTTGTAGATACGCAGTATTTT
16 | TRBJ1-4 | TRBD1 | TRBV28 | many | CASSEDRETTNEKLFF | TGTGCCAGCAGTGAGGACAGGGAAACAACTAATGAAAAACTGTTTTTT
14 | TRBJ2-1 | NA | TRBV9 | few | CASTLQGIDNEQFF | TGTGCCAGCACCCTACAGGGAATTGACAATGAGCAGTTCTTC
15 | TRBJ2-7 | TRBD2 | TRBV9 | NA | CASSVGNSGVYEQYF | TGTGCCAGCAGCGTAGGAAATAGCGGGGTCTACGAGCAGTACTTC
13 | TRBJ2-3 | TRBD1 | TRBV20-1 | NA | CSARTGGADTQYF | TGCAGTGCCAGGACAGGGGGCGCAGATACGCAGTATTTT
15 | TRBJ2-1 | NA | TRBV19 | NA | CASSIEGLAANEQFF | TGTGCCAGTAGTATAGAAGGATTAGCCGCAAATGAGCAGTTCTTC
15 | TRBJ2-7 | TRBD2 | TRBV13 | many | CASSSIAGGHYEQYF | TGTGCCAGCAGCTCAATAGCGGGAGGGCACTACGAGCAGTACTTC
14 | TRBJ1-2 | TRBD1 | TRBV28 | many | CASSLVLGGRGYTF | TGTGCCAGCAGTTTGGTTTTAGGGGGCCGTGGCTACACCTTC
14 | TRBJ2-3 | NA | TRBV12-3/TRBV12-4 | many | CASARAGSTDTQYF | TGTGCCAGCGCTAGGGCGGGTTCAACAGATACGCAGTATTTT
13 | TRBJ2-5 | NA | TRBV7-2 | many | CASSFNEGETQYF | TGTGCCAGCAGCTTCAACGAGGGAGAGACCCAGTACTTC
17 | TRBJ2-1 | TRBD2 | TRBV11-3 | few | CASSLGASGGLGNEQFF | TGTGCCAGCAGCTTAGGGGCTAGCGGAGGGTTGGGGAATGAGCAGTTCTTC
14 | TRBJ2-5 | TRBD1 | TRBV12-3/TRBV12-4 | NA | CASSLETGQETQYF | TGTGCCAGCAGTTTAGAGACAGGGCAAGAGACCCAGTACTTC
14 | TRBJ1-5 | TRBD1 | TRBV6-1 | many | CASSSGQHNQPQHF | TGTGCCAGCAGCTCGGGACAGCACAATCAGCCCCAGCATTTT
15 | TRBJ2-1 | TRBD2 | TRBV10-3 | NA | CAISQTSGGLNEQFF | TGTGCCATCAGCCAGACTAGCGGGGGGCTCAATGAGCAGTTCTTC
14 | TRBJ2-4 | TRBD1 | TRBV20-1 | NA | CSARPPGQGGIQYF | TGCAGTGCTAGACCCCCGGGACAGGGCGGCATTCAGTACTTC
16 | TRBJ1-4 | NA | TRBV9 | many | CASSPGYGATNEKLFF | TGTGCCAGCAGCCCTGGCTATGGTGCAACTAATGAAAAACTGTTTTTT
16 | TRBJ2-1 | NA | TRBV19 | NA | CASSISGEGSYNEQFF | TGTGCCAGTAGCATCTCTGGCGAGGGCTCCTACAATGAGCAGTTCTTC
13 | TRBJ1-5 | NA | TRBV5-1 | many | CASSLDSNQPQHF | TGCGCCAGCAGCTTGGATAGCAATCAGCCCCAGCATTTT
12 | TRBJ2-7 | NA | TRBV20-1 | many | CSASTVGYEQYF | TGCAGTGCTAGTACGGTTGGCTACGAGCAGTACTTC
12 | TRBJ2-1 | TRBD2 | TRBV2 | many | CASSQLANEQFF | TGTGCCAGCAGCCAACTAGCGAATGAGCAGTTCTTC
13 | TRBJ2-2 | TRBD1 | TRBV6-1 | many | CFSRDRVSGELFF | TGTTTCTCCCGGGACAGGGTCTCCGGGGAGCTGTTTTTT
16 | TRBJ2-1 | TRBD2 | TRBV29-1 | few | CSVEDLRTSRDNEQFF | TGCAGCGTTGAAGATCTGAGGACTAGCAGAGACAATGAGCAGTTCTTC
14 | TRBJ2-3 | NA | TRBV20-1 | many | CSARSSVGTDTQYF | TGCAGTGCTAGATCCAGCGTCGGCACAGATACGCAGTATTTT
13 | TRBJ1-2 | NA | TRBV20-1 | few | CSARDHVLGDDTF | TGCAGTGCTAGAGATCACGTCCTGGGGGACGACACCTTC
16 | TRBJ2-2 | NA | TRBV9 | NA | CASSVEGQGYTGELFF | TGTGCCAGCAGCGTAGAAGGGCAGGGGTACACCGGGGAGCTGTTTTTT
14 | TRBJ2-3 | TRBD2 | TRBV7-2 | NA | CASSPWTSADTQYF | TGTGCCAGCAGCCCTTGGACTAGCGCAGATACGCAGTATTTT
16 | TRBJ2-1 | TRBD2 | TRBV6-1 | many | CASRGLAGGSYNEQFF | TGTGCCAGCAGAGGACTAGCGGGAGGCTCCTACAATGAGCAGTTCTTC
14 | TRBJ2-3 | TRBD2 | TRBV5-5 | many | CASSSPGGTDTQYF | TGTGCCAGCAGTTCCCCGGGGGGGACAGATACGCAGTATTTT